This TCR beta chain was sequenced during a study of CD8+ T cells in alopecia areata. In the case of this clone: The antigen is not known.

TCR sequencing used cDNA made by reverse transcription of extracted RNA. Generated by immunoSEQ multiplex PCR, the TCRdb table keeps only in-frame clones and is missing some. The sample contains some 120,000 clones, 47% of which appear only once. Study-level results: The study also sequences resident alphabeta T cells of normal skin in scalp samples. With patients, TCR sharing proved less clear than in mice, a difference possibly related to HLA. It was lesional scalp, especially alopecia totalis/universalis, that showed higher clonality than normal scalp.

The germline V gene has CDR1 SGDLS and CDR2 YYNGEE. The CDR3 loop spans 12 amino acids. Trimming took off 3 bases at V and 3 bases at J, with 7 bases between the two ends. Lesional scalp punch biopsies and peripheral blood came from alopecia areata patients. Sequenced: NKG2D-low CD8+ T cells sorted from blood. V and J are TRBV9 and TRBJ2-7; tentative D call: TRBD1 (6 bases). This clonotype was sampled from a human donor with alopecia areata. The CDR3 sequence is CASSGDNYEQYF. The CDR3 DNA follows: TGTGCCAGCAGCGGGGACAACTACGAGCAGTACTTC.